This TCR beta chain comes out of a study of blood T cell repertoires in COVID-19. The wider study: Samples of COVID-19 (acute and convalescent) were obtained from the United States, Italy and Spain.

As processed by the authors: Quantification of nucleated cells was approximated via reference gene primer amplification. Clones were read by immunoSEQ multiplex PCR, and TCRdb kept only the in-frame ones, dropping some. That table supplies the V and J calls and clone size; D and trimming were determined from the DNA. The repertoire consists of just over 250,000 clones, with approximately 79% occurring once and the leading ten covering 4.1%. CDR1 and CDR2 from the germline V gene are SGHTS and YDEGEE. V shed 4 bases and J 4 bases; nucleotides not matched to a gene: 9. This CDR3 is built from 16 residues. Assignments of participants to cohorts depended upon their own reported clinical history.

The chain is built from TRBV5-8 and TRBJ2-1; 9 bases agree with TRBD2. The specimen was PBMCs or T cells enriched from blood (not recorded which). The sequence came from a man aged 25-40 years with acute COVID-19. CDR3 coding DNA: TGTGCCAGCAGCCTCGGAAGACTAGCGGTATACAATGAGCAGTTCTTC. Translation gives CASSLGRLAVYNEQFF.